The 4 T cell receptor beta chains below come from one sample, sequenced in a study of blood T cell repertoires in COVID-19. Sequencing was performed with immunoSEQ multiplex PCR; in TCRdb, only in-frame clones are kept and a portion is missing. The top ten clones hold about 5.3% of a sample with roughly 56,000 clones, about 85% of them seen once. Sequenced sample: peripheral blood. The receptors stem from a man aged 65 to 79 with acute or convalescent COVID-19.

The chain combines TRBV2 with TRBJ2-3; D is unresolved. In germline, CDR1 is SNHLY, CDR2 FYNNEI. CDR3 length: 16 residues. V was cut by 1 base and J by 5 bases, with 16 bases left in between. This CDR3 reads CASSEGVARYGDTQYF. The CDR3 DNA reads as TGTGCCAGCAGTGAAGGGGTAGCACGTTATGGAGATACGCAGTATTTT.

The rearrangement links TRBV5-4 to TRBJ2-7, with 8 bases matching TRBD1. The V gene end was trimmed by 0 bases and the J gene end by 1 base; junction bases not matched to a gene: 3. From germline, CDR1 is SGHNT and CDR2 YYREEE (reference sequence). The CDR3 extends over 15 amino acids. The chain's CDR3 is CASSLVGDRSYEQYF. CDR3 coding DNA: TGTGCCAGCAGCTTGGTAGGGGACAGGTCCTACGAGCAGTACTTC.

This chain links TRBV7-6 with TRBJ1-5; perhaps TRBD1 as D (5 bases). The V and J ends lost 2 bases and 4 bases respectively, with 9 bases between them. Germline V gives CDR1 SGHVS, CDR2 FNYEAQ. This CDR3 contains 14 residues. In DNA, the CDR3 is TGTGCCAGCAGCTTATCCGCAGGGAATCAGCCCCAGCATTTT. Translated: CASSLSAGNQPQHF.

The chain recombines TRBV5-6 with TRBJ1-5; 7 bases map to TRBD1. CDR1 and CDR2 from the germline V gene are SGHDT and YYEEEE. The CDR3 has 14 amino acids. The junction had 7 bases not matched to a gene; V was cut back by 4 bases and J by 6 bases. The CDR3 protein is CASSPQGRGQPQHF. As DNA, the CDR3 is TGTGCCAGCAGCCCACAGGGGAGAGGTCAGCCCCAGCATTTT.